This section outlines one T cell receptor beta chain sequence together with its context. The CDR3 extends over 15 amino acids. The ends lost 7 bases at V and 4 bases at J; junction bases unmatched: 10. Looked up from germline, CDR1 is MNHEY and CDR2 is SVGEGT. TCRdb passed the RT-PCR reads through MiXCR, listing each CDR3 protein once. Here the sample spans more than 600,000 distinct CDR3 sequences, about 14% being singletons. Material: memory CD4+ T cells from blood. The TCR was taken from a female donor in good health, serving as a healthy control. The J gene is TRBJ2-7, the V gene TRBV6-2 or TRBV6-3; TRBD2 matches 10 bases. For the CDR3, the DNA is TGTGCCAGCACCGGACGGACTAGCGGAACTTACGAGCAGTACTTC. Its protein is CASTGRTSGTYEQYF.